Described below is a single T cell receptor beta chain sequence and its context. This specimen comes from a study of CD8 T cells in Susac syndrome. V was trimmed by 0 bases and J by 0 bases, leaving 8 bases between them. Germline V gene sequence: CDR1 DFQATT, CDR2 SNEGSKA (reference sequence). The CDR3 runs 14 residues. The RNA, 0.5 to 1 ug, was put through reverse transcription using random hexamers. MiXCR, run by TCRdb on the immunoSEQ multiplex PCR reads, gives a single entry per CDR3 protein. The sample has 250,000 to 300,000 distinct CDR3 sequences, about 91% seen once. The clonotype was recovered from a human donor with multiple sclerosis. The sequencing sample was made of CD8+ T cells from PBMCs. The chain uses TRBV20-1 and TRBJ2-5; no definite D call. CDR3 in amino acids: CSARDYNYQETQYF. CDR3 nucleotide sequence: TGCAGTGCTAGAGATTATAACTACCAAGAGACCCAGTACTTC.